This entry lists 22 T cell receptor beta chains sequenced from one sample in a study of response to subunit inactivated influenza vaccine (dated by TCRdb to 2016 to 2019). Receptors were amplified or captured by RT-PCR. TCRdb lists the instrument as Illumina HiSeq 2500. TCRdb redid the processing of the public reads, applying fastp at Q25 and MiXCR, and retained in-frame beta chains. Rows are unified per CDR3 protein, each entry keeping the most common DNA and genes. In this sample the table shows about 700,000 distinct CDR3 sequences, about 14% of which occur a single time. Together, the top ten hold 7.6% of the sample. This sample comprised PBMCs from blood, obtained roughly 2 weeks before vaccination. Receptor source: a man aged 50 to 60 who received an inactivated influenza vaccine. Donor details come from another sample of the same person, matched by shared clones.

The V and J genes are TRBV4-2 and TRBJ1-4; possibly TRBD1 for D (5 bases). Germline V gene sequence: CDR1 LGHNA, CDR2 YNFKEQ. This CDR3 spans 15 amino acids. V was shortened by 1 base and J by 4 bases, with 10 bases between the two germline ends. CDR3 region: CASSQAGDSNEKLFF. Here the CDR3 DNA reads TGTGCCAGCAGCCAAGCGGGAGACAGTAATGAAAAACTGTTTTTT.

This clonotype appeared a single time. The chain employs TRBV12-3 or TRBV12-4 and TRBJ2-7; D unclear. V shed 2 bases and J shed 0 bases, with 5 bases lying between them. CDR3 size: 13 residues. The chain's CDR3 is CASSLLFSYEQYF. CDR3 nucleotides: TGTGCCAGCAGTTTACTGTTCTCCTACGAGCAGTACTTC.

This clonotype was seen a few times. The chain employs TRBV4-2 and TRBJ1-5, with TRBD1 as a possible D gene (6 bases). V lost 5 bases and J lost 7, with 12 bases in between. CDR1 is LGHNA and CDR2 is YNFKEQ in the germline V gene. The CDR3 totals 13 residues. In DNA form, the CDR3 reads TGTGCCAGCAGCATACAGGGTCGCCAGCCCCAGCATTTT. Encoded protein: CASSIQGRQPQHF.

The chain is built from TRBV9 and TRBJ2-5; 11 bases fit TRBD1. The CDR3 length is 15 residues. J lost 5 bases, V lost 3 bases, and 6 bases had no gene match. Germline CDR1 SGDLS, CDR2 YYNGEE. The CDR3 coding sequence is TGTGCCAGCAGCGCAAGGACAGGGGGCTTGGAGACCCAGTACTTC. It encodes CASSARTGGLETQYF.

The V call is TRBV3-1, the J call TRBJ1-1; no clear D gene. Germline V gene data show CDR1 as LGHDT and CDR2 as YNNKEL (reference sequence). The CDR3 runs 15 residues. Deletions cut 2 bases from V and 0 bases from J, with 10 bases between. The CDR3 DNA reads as TGTGCCAGCAGCCAAAGTTACCAGATGAACACTGAAGCTTTCTTT. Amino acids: CASSQSYQMNTEAFF.

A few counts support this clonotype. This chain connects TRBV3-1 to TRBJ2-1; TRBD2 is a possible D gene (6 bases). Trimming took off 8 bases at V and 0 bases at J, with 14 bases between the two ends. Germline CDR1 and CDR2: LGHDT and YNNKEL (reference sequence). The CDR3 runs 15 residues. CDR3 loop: CASRRGGASYNEQFF. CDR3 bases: TGTGCCAGCCGCCGGGGCGGGGCCTCCTACAATGAGCAGTTCTTC.

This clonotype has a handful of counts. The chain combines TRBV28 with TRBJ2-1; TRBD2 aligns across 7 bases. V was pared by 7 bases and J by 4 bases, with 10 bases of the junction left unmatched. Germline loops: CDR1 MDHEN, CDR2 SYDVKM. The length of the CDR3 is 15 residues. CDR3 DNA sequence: TGTGCCAGCAAAAGTAATGGCGGGAGATACAATGAGCAGTTCTTC. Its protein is CASKSNGGRYNEQFF. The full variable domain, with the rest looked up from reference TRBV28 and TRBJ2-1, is DVKVTQSSRYLVKRTGEKVFLECVQDMDHENMFWYRQDPGLGLRLIYFSYDVKMKEKGDIPEGYSVSREKKERFSLILESASTNQTSMYLCASKSNGGRYNEQFFGPGTRLTVL.

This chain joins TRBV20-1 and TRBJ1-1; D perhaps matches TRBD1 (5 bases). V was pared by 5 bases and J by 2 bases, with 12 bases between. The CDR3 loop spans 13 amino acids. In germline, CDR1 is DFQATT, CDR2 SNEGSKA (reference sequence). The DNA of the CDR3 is TGCAGTGCTGACATCCAGGGAAACACTGAAGCTTTCTTT. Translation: CSADIQGNTEAFF.

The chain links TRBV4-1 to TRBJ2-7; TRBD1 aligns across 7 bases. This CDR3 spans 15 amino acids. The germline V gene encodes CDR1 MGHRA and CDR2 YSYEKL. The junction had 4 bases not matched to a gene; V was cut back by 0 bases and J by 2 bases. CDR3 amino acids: CASSQEGGFAYEQYF. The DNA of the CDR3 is TGCGCCAGCAGCCAAGAAGGGGGCTTCGCCTACGAGCAGTACTTC.

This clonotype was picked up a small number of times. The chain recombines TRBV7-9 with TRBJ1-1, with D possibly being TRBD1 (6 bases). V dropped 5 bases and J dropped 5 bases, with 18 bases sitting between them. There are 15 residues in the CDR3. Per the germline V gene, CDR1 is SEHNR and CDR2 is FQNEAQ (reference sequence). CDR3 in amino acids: CASSQVQGRETEAFF. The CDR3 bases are TGTGCCAGCAGCCAGGTACAGGGTCGGGAGACTGAAGCTTTCTTT.

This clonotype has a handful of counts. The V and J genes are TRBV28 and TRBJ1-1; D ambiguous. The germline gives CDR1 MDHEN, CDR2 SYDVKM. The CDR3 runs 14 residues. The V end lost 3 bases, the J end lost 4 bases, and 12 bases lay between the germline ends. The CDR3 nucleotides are TGTGCCAGCAGTTTTAGGAGGCAGGTCACTGAAGCTTTCTTT. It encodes CASSFRRQVTEAFF.

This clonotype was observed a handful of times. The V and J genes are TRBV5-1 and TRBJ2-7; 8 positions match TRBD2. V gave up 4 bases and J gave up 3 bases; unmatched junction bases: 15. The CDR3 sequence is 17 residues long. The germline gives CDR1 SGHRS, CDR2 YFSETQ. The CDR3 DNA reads TGCGCCAGCAGCCCGGGACTAGTACGAGCGAAAAACTACGAGCAGTACTTC. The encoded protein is CASSPGLVRAKNYEQYF.

The CDR3 DNA reads TGCGCCAGCAGTGATATGGGGGGCCTCGGGTCACCCCTCCACTTT. Residues: CASSDMGGLGSPLHF. This chain joins TRBV10-2 and TRBJ1-6, with TRBD1 as a possible D gene (6 bases). The CDR3 extends over 15 amino acids. The germline V gene has CDR1 WSHSY and CDR2 SAAADI. Trimming removed 3 bases at V and 10 bases at J, with 16 bases between.

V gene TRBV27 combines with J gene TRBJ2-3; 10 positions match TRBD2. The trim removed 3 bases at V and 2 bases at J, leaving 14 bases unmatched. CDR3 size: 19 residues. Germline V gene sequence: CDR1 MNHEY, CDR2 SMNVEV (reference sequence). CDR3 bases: TGTGCCAGCAGTTTCCTTGCTCTAGCGGGAGACGTAGCCACAGATACGCAGTATTTT. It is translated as CASSFLALAGDVATDTQYF.

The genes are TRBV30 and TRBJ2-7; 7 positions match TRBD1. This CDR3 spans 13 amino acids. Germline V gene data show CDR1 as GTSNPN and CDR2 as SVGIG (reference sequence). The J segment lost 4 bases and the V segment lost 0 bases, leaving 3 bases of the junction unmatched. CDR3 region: CAWSVDRDYEQYF. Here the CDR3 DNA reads TGTGCCTGGAGTGTAGACAGGGATTACGAGCAGTACTTC.

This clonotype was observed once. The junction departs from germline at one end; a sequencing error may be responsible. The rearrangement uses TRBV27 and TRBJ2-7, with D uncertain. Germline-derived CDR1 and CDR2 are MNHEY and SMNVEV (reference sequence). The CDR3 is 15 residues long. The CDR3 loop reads CASSLSDGNYYEQHF. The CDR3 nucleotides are TGTGCCAGCAGTTTATCCGACGGAAATTACTACGAGCAGCACTTC.

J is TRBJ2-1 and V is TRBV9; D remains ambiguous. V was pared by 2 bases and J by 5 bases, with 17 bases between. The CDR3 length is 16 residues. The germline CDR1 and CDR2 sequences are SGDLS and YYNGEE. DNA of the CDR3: TGTGCCAGCAGCGTGAGATCCCCACTAAATAACAATGAGCAGTTCTTC. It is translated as CASSVRSPLNNNEQFF.

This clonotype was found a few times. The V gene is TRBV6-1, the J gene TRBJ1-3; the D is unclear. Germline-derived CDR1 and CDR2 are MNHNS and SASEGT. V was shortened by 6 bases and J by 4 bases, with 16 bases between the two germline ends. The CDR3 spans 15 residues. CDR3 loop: CASSPGRGNGNTIYF. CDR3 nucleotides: TGTGCCAGCAGCCCCGGGCGAGGAAACGGAAACACCATATATTTT.

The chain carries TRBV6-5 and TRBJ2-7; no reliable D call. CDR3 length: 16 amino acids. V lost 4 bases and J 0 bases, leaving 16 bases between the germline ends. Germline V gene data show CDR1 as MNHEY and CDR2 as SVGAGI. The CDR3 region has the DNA TGTGCCAGCAGTTCGCCGCGGCGGCAGAGCTCCTACGAGCAGTACTTC. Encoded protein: CASSSPRRQSSYEQYF.

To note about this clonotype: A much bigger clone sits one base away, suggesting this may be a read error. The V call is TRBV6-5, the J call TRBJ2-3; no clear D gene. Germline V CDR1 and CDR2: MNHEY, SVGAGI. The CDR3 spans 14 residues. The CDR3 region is CASSYRRRTDSQYF. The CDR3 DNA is TGTGCCAGCAGTTATCGAAGACGCACAGATTCGCAGTATTTT.

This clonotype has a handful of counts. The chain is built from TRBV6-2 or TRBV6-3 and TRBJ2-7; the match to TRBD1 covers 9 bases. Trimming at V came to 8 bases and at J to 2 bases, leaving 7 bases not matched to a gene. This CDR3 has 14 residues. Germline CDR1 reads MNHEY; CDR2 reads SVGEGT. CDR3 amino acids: CASLDRGVPYEQYF. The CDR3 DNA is TGTGCCAGCTTGGACAGGGGTGTCCCCTACGAGCAGTACTTC.

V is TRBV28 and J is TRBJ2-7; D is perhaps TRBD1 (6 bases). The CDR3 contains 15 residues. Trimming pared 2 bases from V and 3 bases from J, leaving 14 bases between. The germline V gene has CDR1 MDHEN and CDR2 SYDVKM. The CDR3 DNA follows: TGTGCCAGCAGTTTACCCTGGGACACCCTCTACGAGCAGTACTTC. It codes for CASSLPWDTLYEQYF.